This passage covers 15 T cell receptor beta chains from one sample sequenced in a study of vaccination and CD4 T cells after COVID-19 (dated by TCRdb to 2022 to 2024). The library was produced with PCR. The data were produced on an Illumina iSeq 100. DNA from cultured CD4+ T cells was subjected to TCR sequencing with the Oncomine TCR Beta short-read assay at the Johns Hopkins FTIC core. TCRdb reran the public reads through fastp at Q25 and MiXCR, keeping productive beta chains. Rows are combined by CDR3 protein, so each entry shows the most common genes and DNA. This sample lists about 10,000 distinct CDR3 sequences; roughly 40% were detected once. Of the sample, about 35% falls within the top ten clones. Sample treatment or condition, as interpreted from the label and publication: 10-day PBMC culture with coronavirus spike peptide pools or control peptides (ViraFEST assay). For these TCRs, the target antigens are not known.

The sample was CD4+ T cells from blood, cultured in vitro. Every receptor here comes from a human donor who had recovered from COVID-19.

J is TRBJ1-6 and V is TRBV6-5, with D perhaps TRBD1 (5 bases). Germline V gene data show CDR1 as MNHEY and CDR2 as SVGAGI. V lost 2 bases, J lost 10 bases, and 12 bases lay in between. CDR3 length equals 14 residues. The CDR3 here is CASSYSPGASPLHF. The CDR3 DNA reads TGTGCCAGCAGTTACAGTCCCGGGGCGTCACCCCTCCACTTT.

This clonotype came up a few times. The chain uses TRBV12-3 or TRBV12-4 and TRBJ1-1; TRBD1 matches 7 bases. The V and J ends lost 5 bases and 4 bases, in that order; junction bases with no gene match: 7. The CDR3 loop spans 14 amino acids. CDR3 loop: CASSRHRGSTEAFF. CDR3 DNA: TGTGCCAGCAGTCGACACAGGGGATCCACTGAAGCTTTCTTT.

The V call is TRBV2, the J call TRBJ2-3, with D perhaps TRBD1 (5 bases). Germline values: CDR1 SNHLY, CDR2 FYNNEI. The CDR3 totals 15 residues. Deletions cut 4 bases from V and 6 bases from J, with 17 bases between. The CDR3: CASSAVLTVGDTQYF. CDR3 coding DNA: TGTGCCAGCAGTGCAGTGTTGACAGTTGGGGATACGCAGTATTTT.

The V gene is TRBV19, the J gene TRBJ1-6, with a possible D match to TRBD1 (5 bases). CDR3 size: 15 residues. The germline V gene has CDR1 LNHDA and CDR2 SQIVND (reference sequence). The germline V and J ends were trimmed by 5 bases and 15 bases, with 23 bases remaining between them. The CDR3 sequence: CASSPLGTPPINLHF. The CDR3 nucleotides read TGTGCCAGTAGTCCCCTCGGGACCCCACCGATAAACCTCCACTTT.

The chain is built from TRBV6-1 and TRBJ1-1, with D tentatively TRBD1 (5 bases). The V gene's germline CDR1 is MNHNS and CDR2 SASEGT. This CDR3 comprises 15 residues. Trimming pared 7 bases from V and 1 base from J, leaving 16 bases between. CDR3 protein: CASINGGIRNTEAFF. CDR3 DNA sequence: TGTGCCAGCATCAACGGGGGGATAAGGAACACTGAAGCTTTCTTT.

This rearrangement joins TRBV2 to TRBJ2-6; possible D gene TRBD2, 7 bases. The V gene's germline CDR1 is SNHLY and CDR2 FYNNEI. Trimming removed 7 bases at V and 4 bases at J, with 17 bases between. The CDR3 consists of 16 residues. The DNA for the CDR3 is TGTGCCAGCACCGTGGGGGGGCTTCTCGGGGCCAACGTCCTGACTTTC. It is translated as CASTVGGLLGANVLTF.

V gene TRBV6-1 combines with J gene TRBJ1-6, with D perhaps matching TRBD1 (5 bases). Trimming stripped 4 bases from V and 4 bases from J, with 8 bases between. The CDR3 extends over 14 amino acids. Germline CDR1 MNHNS, CDR2 SASEGT. CDR3 sequence: CASSAGPYNSPLHF. For the CDR3, the DNA is TGTGCCAGCAGTGCGGGGCCTTATAATTCACCCCTCCACTTT.

The chain couples TRBV19 to TRBJ2-7, with D perhaps matching TRBD1 (6 bases). The CDR3 loop spans 16 amino acids. V was pared by 7 bases and J by 2 bases, with 21 bases between. The germline CDR1 and CDR2 sequences are LNHDA and SQIVND (reference sequence). The CDR3 is CASNPGGWTATYEQYF. The CDR3 bases are TGTGCCAGTAACCCAGGCGGGTGGACAGCTACCTACGAGCAGTACTTC.

This clonotype has just a few counts. The chain has TRBV19 and TRBJ1-2; no clear D. The V gene lost 3 bases and the J gene lost 4 bases, with 9 bases spanning the gap. The V gene's germline CDR1 is LNHDA and CDR2 SQIVND (reference sequence). The CDR3 is 13 residues long. The CDR3 coding sequence is TGTGCCAGTAGTATCCGGGGAAGCTATGGCTACACCTTC. The encoded protein is CASSIRGSYGYTF.

The chain uses TRBV7-9 and TRBJ1-2; D possibly corresponds to TRBD1 (5 bases). With 5 bases removed from V and 8 bases from J, the gap between germline ends came to 15 bases. The CDR3 loop spans 13 amino acids. CDR1 SEHNR and CDR2 FQNEAQ come from the germline V gene (reference sequence). The CDR3 loop reads CASSPAQGSGYTF. The CDR3, as DNA: TGTGCCAGCAGCCCAGCGCAGGGTTCGGGCTACACCTTC. The full variable domain, with the rest looked up from reference TRBV7-9 and TRBJ1-2, is DTGVSQNPRHKITKRGQNVTFRCDPISEHNRLYWYRQTLGQGPEFLTYFQNEAQLEKSRLLSDRFSAERPKGSFSTLEIQRTEQGDSAMYLCASSPAQGSGYTFGSGTRLTVV.

The chain combines TRBV6-2 or TRBV6-3 with TRBJ2-3; 10 nucleotides line up with TRBD2. The CDR3 is made up of 16 amino acids. Per germline, CDR1 MNHEY and CDR2 SVGEGT. J was trimmed by 7 bases and V by 5 bases; bases with no gene match: 12. CDR3: CASSLRAGGPGNTQYF. DNA of the CDR3: TGTGCCAGCAGTCTAAGAGCGGGGGGGCCGGGTAATACGCAGTATTTT.

The chain carries TRBV5-1 and TRBJ1-4, with 8 bases fitting TRBD1. Germline V CDR1 and CDR2: SGHRS, YFSETQ. With V trimmed by 0 bases and J by 3 bases, 13 bases remained unmatched. The CDR3 is made up of 19 amino acids. This CDR3 is CASSLEARQGKAANEKLFF. The CDR3 DNA follows: TGCGCCAGCAGCTTGGAGGCCCGACAGGGGAAGGCCGCTAATGAAAAACTGTTTTTT.

CDR3 DNA: TGTGCCAGCAGTCAAACTGGGGGTGCTGAGACCCAGTACTTC. Translated: CASSQTGGAETQYF. The chain has TRBV25-1 and TRBJ2-5; D could derive from TRBD1 or TRBD2 (5 bases each). Trimming removed 5 bases at V and 5 bases at J, with 15 bases between. Per the germline V gene, CDR1 is MGHDK and CDR2 is SYGVNS. There are 14 residues in the CDR3.

The chain joins TRBV6-4 to TRBJ1-2; no reliable D call. This CDR3 has 14 amino acids. Trimming took off 6 bases at V and 8 bases at J, with 19 bases between the two ends. CDR1 MRHNA and CDR2 SNTAGT come from the germline V gene. The CDR3 loop reads CASSPSVGISGYTF. CDR3 DNA: TGTGCCAGCAGCCCCTCCGTAGGTATTTCGGGCTACACCTTC.

This chain connects TRBV6-1 to TRBJ2-7; a weak D match, TRBD1 (5 bases). From germline, CDR1 is MNHNS and CDR2 SASEGT. The germline V and J ends were trimmed by 7 bases and 2 bases, with 12 bases remaining between them. This CDR3 comprises 13 residues. The CDR3 loop is CASTRTPAYEQYF. CDR3 nucleotides: TGTGCCAGCACTAGGACACCAGCCTACGAGCAGTACTTC.